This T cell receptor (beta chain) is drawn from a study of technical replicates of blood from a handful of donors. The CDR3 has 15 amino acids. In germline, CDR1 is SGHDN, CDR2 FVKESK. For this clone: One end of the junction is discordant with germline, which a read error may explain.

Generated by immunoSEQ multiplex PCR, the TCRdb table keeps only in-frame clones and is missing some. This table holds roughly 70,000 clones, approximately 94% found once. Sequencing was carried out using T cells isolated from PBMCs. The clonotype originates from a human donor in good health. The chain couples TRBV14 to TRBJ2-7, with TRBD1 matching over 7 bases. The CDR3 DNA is TGTGCCAGCAGCCAAGTTAAAGGGGTTCGTTCGGGACAGCAATTC. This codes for CASSQVKGVRSGQQF.